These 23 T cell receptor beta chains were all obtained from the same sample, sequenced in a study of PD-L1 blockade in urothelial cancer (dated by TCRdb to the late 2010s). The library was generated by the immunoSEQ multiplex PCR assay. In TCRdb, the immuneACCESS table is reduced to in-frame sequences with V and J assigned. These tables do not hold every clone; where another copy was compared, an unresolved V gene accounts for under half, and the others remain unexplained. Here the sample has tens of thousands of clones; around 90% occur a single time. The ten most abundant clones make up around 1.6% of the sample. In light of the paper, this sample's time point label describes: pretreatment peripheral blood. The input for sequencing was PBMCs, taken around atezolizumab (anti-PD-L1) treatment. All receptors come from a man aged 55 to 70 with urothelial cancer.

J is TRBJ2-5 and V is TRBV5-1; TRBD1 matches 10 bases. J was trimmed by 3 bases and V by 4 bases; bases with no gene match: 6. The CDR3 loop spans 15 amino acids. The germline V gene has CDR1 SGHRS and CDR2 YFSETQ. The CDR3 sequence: CASSEAGTGEETQYF. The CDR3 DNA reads TGCGCCAGCAGCGAGGCCGGGACAGGGGAAGAGACCCAGTACTTC.

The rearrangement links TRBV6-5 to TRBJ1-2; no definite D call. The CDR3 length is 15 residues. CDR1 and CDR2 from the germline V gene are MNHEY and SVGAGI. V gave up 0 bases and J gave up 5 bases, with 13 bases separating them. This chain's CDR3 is CASSYSSRNSYGYTF. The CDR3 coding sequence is TGTGCCAGCAGTTACTCTTCCAGGAACTCTTATGGCTACACCTTC.

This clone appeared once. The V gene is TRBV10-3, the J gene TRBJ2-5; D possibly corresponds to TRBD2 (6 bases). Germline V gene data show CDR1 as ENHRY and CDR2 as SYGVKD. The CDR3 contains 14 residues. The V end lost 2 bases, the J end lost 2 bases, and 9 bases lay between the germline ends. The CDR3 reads CAISEAGIQETQYF. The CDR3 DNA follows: TGTGCCATCAGTGAGGCGGGGATTCAAGAGACCCAGTACTTC.

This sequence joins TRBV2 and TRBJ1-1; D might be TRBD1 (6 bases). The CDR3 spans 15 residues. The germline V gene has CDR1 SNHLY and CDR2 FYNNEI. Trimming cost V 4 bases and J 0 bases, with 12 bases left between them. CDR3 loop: CASSVRGFVNTEAFF. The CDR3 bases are TGTGCCAGCAGTGTCAGGGGCTTCGTGAACACTGAAGCTTTCTTT.

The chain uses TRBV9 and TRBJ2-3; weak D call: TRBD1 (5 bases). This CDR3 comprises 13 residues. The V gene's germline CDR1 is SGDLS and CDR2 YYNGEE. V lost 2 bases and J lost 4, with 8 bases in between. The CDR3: CASSVWGADTQYF. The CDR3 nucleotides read TGTGCCAGCAGCGTTTGGGGCGCAGATACGCAGTATTTT.

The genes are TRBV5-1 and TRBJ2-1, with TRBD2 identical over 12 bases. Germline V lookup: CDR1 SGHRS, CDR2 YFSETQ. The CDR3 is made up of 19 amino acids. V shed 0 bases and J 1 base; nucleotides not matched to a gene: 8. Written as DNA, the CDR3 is TGCGCCAGCAGCTTGGAGACTAGCGGGGGTGGAAATTCCTACAATGAGCAGTTCTTC. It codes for CASSLETSGGGNSYNEQFF.

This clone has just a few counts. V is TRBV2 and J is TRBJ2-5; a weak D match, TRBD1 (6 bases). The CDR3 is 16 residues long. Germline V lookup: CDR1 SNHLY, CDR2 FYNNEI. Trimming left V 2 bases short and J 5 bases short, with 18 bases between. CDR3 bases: TGTGCCAGCAGTGAAATTGGCCTAGCTGGGGGCGAGACCCAGTACTTC. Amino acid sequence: CASSEIGLAGGETQYF.

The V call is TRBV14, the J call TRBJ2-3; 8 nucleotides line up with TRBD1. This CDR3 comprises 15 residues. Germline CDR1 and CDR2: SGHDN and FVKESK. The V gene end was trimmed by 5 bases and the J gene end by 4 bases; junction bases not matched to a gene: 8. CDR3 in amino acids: CASSTTGGRADTQYF. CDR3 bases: TGTGCCAGCAGCACAACAGGGGGACGGGCAGATACGCAGTATTTT.

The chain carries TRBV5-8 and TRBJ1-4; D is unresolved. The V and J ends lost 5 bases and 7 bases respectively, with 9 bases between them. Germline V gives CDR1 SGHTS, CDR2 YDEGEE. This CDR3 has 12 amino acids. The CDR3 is CASRPRGEKLFF. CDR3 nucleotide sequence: TGTGCCAGCAGGCCTCGCGGTGAAAAACTGTTTTTT.

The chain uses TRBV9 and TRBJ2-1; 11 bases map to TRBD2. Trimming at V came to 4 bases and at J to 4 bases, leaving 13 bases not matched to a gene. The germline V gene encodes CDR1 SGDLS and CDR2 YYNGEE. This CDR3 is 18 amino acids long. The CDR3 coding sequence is TGTGCCAGCAGCCCAAAACAACTAGCGGGAGTCTCGTACAATGAGCAGTTCTTC. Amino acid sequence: CASSPKQLAGVSYNEQFF. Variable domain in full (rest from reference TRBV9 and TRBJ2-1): DSGVTQTPKHLITATGQRVTLRCSPRSGDLSVYWYQQSLDQGLQFLIQYYNGEERAKGNILERFSAQQFPDLHSELNLSSLELGDSALYFCASSPKQLAGVSYNEQFFGPGTRLTVL.

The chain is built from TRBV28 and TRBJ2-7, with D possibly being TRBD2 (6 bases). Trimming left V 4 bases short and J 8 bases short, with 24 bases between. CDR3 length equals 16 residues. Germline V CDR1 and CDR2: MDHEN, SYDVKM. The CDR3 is CASSSASSGTSIKQYF. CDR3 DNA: TGTGCCAGCAGTTCGGCGAGTAGCGGCACGTCTATAAAGCAGTACTTC.

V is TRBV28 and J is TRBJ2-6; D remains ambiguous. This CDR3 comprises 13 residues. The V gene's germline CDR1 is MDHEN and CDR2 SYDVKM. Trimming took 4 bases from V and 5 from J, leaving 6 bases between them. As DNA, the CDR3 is TGTGCCAGCAGTTCGGTCAGGGCCAACGTCCTGACTTTC. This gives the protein CASSSVRANVLTF.

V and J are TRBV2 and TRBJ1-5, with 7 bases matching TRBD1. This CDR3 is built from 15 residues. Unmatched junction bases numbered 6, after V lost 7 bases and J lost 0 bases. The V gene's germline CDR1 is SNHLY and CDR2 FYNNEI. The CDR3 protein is CASTDRASSNQPQHF. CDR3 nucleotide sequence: TGTGCCAGCACTGACAGGGCCTCTAGCAATCAGCCCCAGCATTTT. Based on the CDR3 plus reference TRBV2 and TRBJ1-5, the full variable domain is EPEVTQTPSHQVTQMGQEVILRCVPISNHLYFYWYRQILGQKVEFLVSFYNNEISEKSEIFDDQFSVERPDGSNFTLKIRSTKLEDSAMYFCASTDRASSNQPQHFGDGTRLSIL.

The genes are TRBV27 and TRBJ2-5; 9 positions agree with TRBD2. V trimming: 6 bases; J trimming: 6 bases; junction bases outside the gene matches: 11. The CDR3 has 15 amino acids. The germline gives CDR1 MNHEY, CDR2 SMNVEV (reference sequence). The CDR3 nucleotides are TGTGCCAGCAGGGATCTAGCGGGGCTGCCCAAGACCCAGTACTTC. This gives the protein CASRDLAGLPKTQYF.

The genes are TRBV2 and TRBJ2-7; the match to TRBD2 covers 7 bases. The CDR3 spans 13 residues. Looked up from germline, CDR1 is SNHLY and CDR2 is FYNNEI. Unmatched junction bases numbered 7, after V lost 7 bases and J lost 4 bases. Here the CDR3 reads CASTGGLEYEQYF. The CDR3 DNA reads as TGTGCCAGCACGGGGGGTTTGGAGTACGAGCAGTACTTC.

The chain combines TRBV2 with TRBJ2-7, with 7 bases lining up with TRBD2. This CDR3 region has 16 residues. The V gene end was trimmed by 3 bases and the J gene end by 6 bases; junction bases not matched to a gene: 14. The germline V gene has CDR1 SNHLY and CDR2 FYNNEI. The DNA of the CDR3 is TGTGCCAGCAGTGATCTTTCCGGTCTAGCGGCTAGCGAGCAGTACTTC. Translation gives CASSDLSGLAASEQYF.

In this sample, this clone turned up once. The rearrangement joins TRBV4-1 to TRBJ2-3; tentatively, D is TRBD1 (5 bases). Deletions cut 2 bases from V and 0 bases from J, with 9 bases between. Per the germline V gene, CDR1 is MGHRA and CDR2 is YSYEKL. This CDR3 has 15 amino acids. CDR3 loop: CASSQRQPSTDTQYF. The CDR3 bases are TGCGCCAGCAGCCAAAGACAGCCTAGCACAGATACGCAGTATTTT.

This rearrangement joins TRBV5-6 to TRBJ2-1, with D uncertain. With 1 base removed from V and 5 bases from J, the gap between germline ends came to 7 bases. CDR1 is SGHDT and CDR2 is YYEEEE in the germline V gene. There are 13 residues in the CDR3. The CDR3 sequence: CASSLQQNNEQFF. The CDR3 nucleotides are TGTGCCAGCAGCTTGCAACAGAACAATGAGCAGTTCTTC.

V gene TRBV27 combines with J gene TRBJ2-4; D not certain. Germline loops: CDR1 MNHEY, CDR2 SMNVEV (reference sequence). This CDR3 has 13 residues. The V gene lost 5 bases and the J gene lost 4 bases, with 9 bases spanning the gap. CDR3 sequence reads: CASSVSRKNIQYF. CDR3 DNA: TGTGCCAGCAGTGTAAGCAGGAAAAACATTCAGTACTTC.

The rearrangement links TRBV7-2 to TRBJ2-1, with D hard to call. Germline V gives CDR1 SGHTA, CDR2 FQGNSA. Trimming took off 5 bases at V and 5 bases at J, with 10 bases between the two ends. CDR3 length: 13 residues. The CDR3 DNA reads TGTGCCAGCAGCCTAGACCTAAACAATGAGCAGTTCTTC. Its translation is CASSLDLNNEQFF.

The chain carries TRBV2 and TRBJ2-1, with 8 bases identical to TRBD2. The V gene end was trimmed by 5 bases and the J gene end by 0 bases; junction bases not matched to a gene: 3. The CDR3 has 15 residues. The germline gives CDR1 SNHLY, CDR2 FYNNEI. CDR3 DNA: TGTGCCAGCAGTAGCGGGGGTAGCTCCTACAATGAGCAGTTCTTC. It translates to CASSSGGSSYNEQFF.

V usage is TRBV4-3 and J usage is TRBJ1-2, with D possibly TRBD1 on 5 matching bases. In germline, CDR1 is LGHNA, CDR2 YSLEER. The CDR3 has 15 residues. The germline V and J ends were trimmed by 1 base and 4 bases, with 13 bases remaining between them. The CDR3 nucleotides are TGCGCCAGCAGCCAAGCCCGGGGGAGCCTCTATGGCTACACCTTC. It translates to CASSQARGSLYGYTF.

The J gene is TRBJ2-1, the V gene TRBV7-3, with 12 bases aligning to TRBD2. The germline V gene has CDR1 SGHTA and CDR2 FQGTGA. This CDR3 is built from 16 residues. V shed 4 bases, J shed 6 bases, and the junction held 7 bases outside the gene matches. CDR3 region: CASSSGGLAGINEQFF. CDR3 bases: TGTGCCAGCAGCTCCGGAGGACTAGCGGGGATCAATGAGCAGTTCTTC.